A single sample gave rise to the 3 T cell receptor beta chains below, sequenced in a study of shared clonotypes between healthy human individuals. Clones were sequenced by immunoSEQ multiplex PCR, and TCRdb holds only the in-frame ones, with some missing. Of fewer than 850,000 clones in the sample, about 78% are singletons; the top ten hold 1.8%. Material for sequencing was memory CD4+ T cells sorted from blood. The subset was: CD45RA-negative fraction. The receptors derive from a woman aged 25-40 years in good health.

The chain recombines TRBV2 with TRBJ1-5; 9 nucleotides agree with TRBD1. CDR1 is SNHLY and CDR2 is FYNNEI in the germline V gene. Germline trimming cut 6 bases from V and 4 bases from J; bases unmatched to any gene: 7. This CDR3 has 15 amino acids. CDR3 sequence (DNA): TGTGCCAGCAGGGGACAGGGAGGAGGTAATCAGCCCCAGCATTTT. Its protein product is CASRGQGGGNQPQHF.

The CDR3 nucleotides are TGTGCCAGCAGCTTCACTAGCGGGGGATTCACCGGGGAGCTGTTTTTT. Protein sequence: CASSFTSGGFTGELFF. The chain uses TRBV11-2 and TRBJ2-2, with 11 bases fitting TRBD2. Germline-derived CDR1 and CDR2 are SGHAT and FQNNGV. After removal of 3 bases from V and 4 bases from J, the junction contained 4 bases not matched to a gene. The CDR3 spans 16 residues.

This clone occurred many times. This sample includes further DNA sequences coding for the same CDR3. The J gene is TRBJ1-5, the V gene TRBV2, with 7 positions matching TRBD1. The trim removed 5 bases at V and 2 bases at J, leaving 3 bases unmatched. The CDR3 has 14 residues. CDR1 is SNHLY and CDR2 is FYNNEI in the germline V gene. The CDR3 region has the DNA TGTGCCAGCAGTCCAGGACAGGGCAATCAGCCCCAGCATTTT. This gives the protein CASSPGQGNQPQHF.